One sample yielded the 31 T cell receptor beta chains listed below, sequenced in a study of cytomegalovirus exposure and HLA in healthy donors (dated by TCRdb to 2015 to 2018). Libraries were made using the immunoSEQ multiplex PCR assay. For the multiplex PCR, a mixture combining 60 forward primers for TCR Vbeta segments and 13 reverse primers for TCR Jbeta segments was used. Entries here come from immuneACCESS through TCRdb and include only in-frame sequences with V and J called. Some clones fail to appear in such tables; in the studies checked, an unresolved V gene covers under half of the shortfall, and the cause of the remainder is unknown. The sample's table lists a count of around 84,000 clones. Roughly 5% of the sample comes from the top ten. The sequenced material came from PBMCs. The receptors stem from a man aged 25-40 years in good health and CMV-seronegative.

This chain joins TRBV7-9 and TRBJ1-2, with TRBD1 matching 10 bases. CDR1 SEHNR and CDR2 FQNEAQ come from the germline V gene (reference sequence). The ends lost 4 bases at V and 4 bases at J; junction bases unmatched: 3. The CDR3 loop spans 14 amino acids. CDR3 in amino acids: CASSSGTGVYGYTF. In DNA form, the CDR3 reads TGTGCCAGCAGCTCCGGGACAGGGGTCTATGGCTACACCTTC.

The chain uses TRBV6-5 and TRBJ2-7; 10 nucleotides align to TRBD2. Germline V gives CDR1 MNHEY, CDR2 SVGAGI. Trimming removed 4 bases from V and 1 base from J; junction bases left unmatched: 4. The CDR3 has 15 residues. The CDR3 region is CASSFGLAVSYEQYF. In DNA, the CDR3 is TGTGCCAGCAGTTTCGGACTAGCGGTTTCCTACGAGCAGTACTTC.

V and J are TRBV4-2 and TRBJ2-3; weak D call: TRBD1 (5 bases). The CDR3 contains 15 residues. The V end was cut by 0 bases, the J end by 5 bases, with 12 bases between. Germline-derived CDR1 and CDR2 are LGHNA and YNFKEQ. The CDR3 DNA reads TGTGCCAGCAGCCAAGATATCCAGGGTGTAGATACGCAGTATTTT. Residues: CASSQDIQGVDTQYF.

The chain recombines TRBV29-1 with TRBJ2-7; TRBD1 aligns across 9 bases. The germline gives CDR1 SQVTM, CDR2 ANQGSEA. The junction had 13 bases not matched to a gene; V was cut back by 6 bases and J by 13 bases. The CDR3 contains 12 residues. The DNA of the CDR3 is TGCAGCGTCCGCGACCCAAACAGGGGGCTCTACTTC. It translates to CSVRDPNRGLYF.

The chain links TRBV6-1 to TRBJ2-7; 10 bases are a match to TRBD1. V shed 9 bases, J shed 3 bases, and the junction held 2 bases outside the gene matches. Germline lookup yields CDR1 MNHNS and CDR2 SASEGT. The CDR3 is 12 amino acids. The CDR3 loop reads CARDRGIYEQYF. The CDR3 DNA reads TGTGCCAGGGACAGGGGGATCTACGAGCAGTACTTC.

The chain uses TRBV6-5 and TRBJ2-5; the match to TRBD1 covers 10 bases. The J segment lost 0 bases and the V segment lost 6 bases, leaving 1 base of the junction unmatched. CDR3 length: 14 residues. Germline assignment: CDR1 MNHEY and CDR2 SVGAGI. CDR3 residues: CASRGQGYQETQYF. In DNA, the CDR3 is TGTGCCAGCAGGGGACAGGGGTACCAAGAGACCCAGTACTTC.

The chain links TRBV7-9 to TRBJ2-3, with a weak D call TRBD1 (5 bases). Germline CDR1 is SEHNR and CDR2 is FQNEAQ (reference sequence). CDR3 length: 12 residues. V was clipped by 6 bases and J by 5 bases, with 9 bases between them. The CDR3 region is CASRGRGDTQYF. The CDR3 nucleotides are TGTGCCAGCAGGGGAAGGGGAGATACGCAGTATTTT.

The rearrangement uses TRBV28 and TRBJ1-4; 9 nucleotides align to TRBD1. The J segment lost 1 base and the V segment lost 5 bases, leaving 20 bases of the junction unmatched. CDR1 is MDHEN, CDR2 SYDVKM, per germline. The CDR3 totals 21 residues. CDR3 region: CASSLTDYRTGVILTNEKLFF. The DNA for the CDR3 is TGTGCCAGCAGTCTTACCGACTATAGGACAGGGGTCATCCTAACTAATGAAAAACTGTTTTTT. Full variable domain (rest looked up from reference TRBV28 and TRBJ1-4): DVKVTQSSRYLVKRTGEKVFLECVQDMDHENMFWYRQDPGLGLRLIYFSYDVKMKEKGDIPEGYSVSREKKERFSLILESASTNQTSMYLCASSLTDYRTGVILTNEKLFFGSGTQLSVL.

The chain carries TRBV5-1 and TRBJ2-7; the match to TRBD2 covers 9 bases. Germline values: CDR1 SGHRS, CDR2 YFSETQ. CDR3 size: 15 residues. Trimming at V came to 1 base and at J to 3 bases, leaving 5 bases not matched to a gene. The CDR3 nucleotides read TGCGCCAGCAGCTTGAGTTGGCGGGAGGGCTACGAGCAGTACTTC. Translation gives CASSLSWREGYEQYF.

The chain is built from TRBV7-9 and TRBJ2-3; 7 bases fit TRBD1. The germline gives CDR1 SEHNR, CDR2 FQNEAQ (reference sequence). The CDR3 is 13 amino acids. Trimming took 5 bases from V and 3 from J; bases not matched to a gene: 2. CDR3 in DNA: TGTGCCAGCAGCCTGACAGGGACAGATACGCAGTATTTT. Protein sequence: CASSLTGTDTQYF.

The gene calls are TRBV29-1 and TRBJ1-1, with D tentatively TRBD1 (5 bases). Trimming removed 2 bases at V and 0 bases at J, with 10 bases between. The CDR3 is 14 amino acids. Germline CDR1 SQVTM, CDR2 ANQGSEA. CDR3 protein: CSVEQGSMNTEAFF. CDR3 nucleotide sequence: TGCAGCGTTGAACAGGGCTCTATGAACACTGAAGCTTTCTTT.

The V call is TRBV2, the J call TRBJ2-5; 7 nucleotides align to TRBD1. The CDR3 has 14 amino acids. CDR1 and CDR2 from the germline V gene are SNHLY and FYNNEI. V was clipped by 4 bases and J by 2 bases; unmatched bases: 4. CDR3 sequence (DNA): TGTGCCAGCAGTGTAGACAGGGCTCAAGAGACCCAGTACTTC. Protein: CASSVDRAQETQYF.

This chain connects TRBV11-2 to TRBJ1-3; weak D call: TRBD1 (6 bases). The V gene's germline CDR1 is SGHAT and CDR2 FQNNGV. Trimming pared 6 bases from V and 0 bases from J, leaving 9 bases between. The CDR3 is 14 amino acids. DNA for the CDR3: TGTGCCAGCAGGGGGGCCACCTCTGGAAACACCATATATTTT. Translating it yields CASRGATSGNTIYF.

V usage is TRBV27 and J usage is TRBJ2-1, with 8 bases identical to TRBD2. Germline CDR1 MNHEY, CDR2 SMNVEV (reference sequence). This CDR3 contains 16 residues. V trimming: 5 bases; J trimming: 2 bases; junction bases outside the gene matches: 8. Here the CDR3 reads CASSPQASGPYNEQFF. The CDR3 DNA reads TGTGCCAGCAGTCCCCAGGCTAGCGGGCCCTACAATGAGCAGTTCTTC.

V and J are TRBV28 and TRBJ2-7, with TRBD1 identical over 8 bases. V shed 6 bases, J shed 2 bases, and the junction held 9 bases outside the gene matches. This CDR3 comprises 15 residues. Looked up from germline, CDR1 is MDHEN and CDR2 is SYDVKM. The CDR3 region is CASSLSRQGTYEQYF. As DNA, the CDR3 is TGTGCCAGCAGCCTATCTCGACAGGGGACCTACGAGCAGTACTTC.

CDR3 bases: TGTGCCAGCAGGCTGGGGACAGGGGGCCCCGGGGAGCTGTTTTTT. Protein: CASRLGTGGPGELFF. This chain links TRBV6-6 with TRBJ2-2; 12 positions agree with TRBD1. With V trimmed by 6 bases and J by 6 bases, 5 bases remained unmatched. CDR1 MNHNY and CDR2 SVGAGI come from the germline V gene (reference sequence). The CDR3 runs 15 residues.

For the CDR3, the DNA is TGCGCCAGCAGCCAAGAAGGAGGGTCTGGGGCCAACGTCCTGACTTTC. Translation: CASSQEGGSGANVLTF. This chain links TRBV4-3 with TRBJ2-6; tentative D call: TRBD2 (6 bases). The V end was cut by 0 bases, the J end by 1 base, with 7 bases between. Germline CDR1 and CDR2: LGHNA and YSLEER. CDR3 length equals 16 residues.

The chain uses TRBV5-6 and TRBJ2-1, with D perhaps matching TRBD2 (5 bases). The CDR3 runs 11 residues. The germline V gene encodes CDR1 SGHDT and CDR2 YYEEEE. Deletions cut 9 bases from V and 7 bases from J, with 11 bases between. Here the CDR3 DNA reads TGTGCCACCTCTAGGAGGAATGAGCAGTTCTTC. Encoded protein: CATSRRNEQFF.

The CDR3 protein is CASSLVRGSYNEQFF. CDR3 nucleotides: TGTGCCAGCAGCTTAGTAAGGGGGTCCTACAATGAGCAGTTCTTC. The chain links TRBV7-9 to TRBJ2-1; possible D gene TRBD1, 6 bases. V gave up 1 base and J gave up 1 base, with 8 bases separating them. The V gene's germline CDR1 is SEHNR and CDR2 FQNEAQ (reference sequence). CDR3 size: 15 residues. Filled out from reference TRBV7-9 and TRBJ2-1, the complete variable domain reads DTGVSQNPRHKITKRGQNVTFRCDPISEHNRLYWYRQTLGQGPEFLTYFQNEAQLEKSRLLSDRFSAERPKGSFSTLEIQRTEQGDSAMYLCASSLVRGSYNEQFFGPGTRLTVL.

The gene calls are TRBV11-2 and TRBJ2-7; 7 nucleotides match TRBD1. The CDR3 runs 14 residues. CDR1 is SGHAT, CDR2 FQNNGV, per germline. J gave up 6 bases and V 1 base, and 6 bases lay outside the gene matches. The CDR3 nucleotides are TGTGCCAGCAGCTTAGCGGGACAGTCATCCGAGCAGTACTTC. Its translation is CASSLAGQSSEQYF. Full variable domain (missing parts from reference TRBV11-2 and TRBJ2-7): EAGVAQSPRYKIIEKRQSVAFWCNPISGHATLYWYQQILGQGPKLLIQFQNNGVVDDSQLPKDRFSAERLKGVDSTLKIQPAKLEDSAVYLCASSLAGQSSEQYFGPGTRLTVT.

The chain has TRBV7-9 and TRBJ1-2; D is ambiguous. Per germline, CDR1 SEHNR and CDR2 FQNEAQ (reference sequence). The V end was cut by 5 bases, the J end by 4 bases, with 14 bases between. The CDR3 totals 14 residues. CDR3: CASSPQPRFYGYTF. The CDR3 nucleotides are TGTGCCAGCAGCCCACAGCCGCGATTCTATGGCTACACCTTC.

J is TRBJ2-1 and V is TRBV2; no clear D. Trimming shortened V by 1 base and J by 5 bases, and 12 bases separated the two germline ends. In germline, CDR1 is SNHLY, CDR2 FYNNEI. The CDR3 runs to 15 residues. CDR3 amino acids: CASSEVGDSHNEQFF. In DNA form, the CDR3 reads TGTGCCAGCAGTGAAGTAGGAGATTCACACAATGAGCAGTTCTTC.

The genes are TRBV4-1 and TRBJ2-3; 8 nucleotides agree with TRBD1. The J segment lost 2 bases and the V segment lost 4 bases, leaving 17 bases of the junction unmatched. The CDR3 is 19 residues long. Germline assignment: CDR1 MGHRA and CDR2 YSYEKL. This CDR3 reads CASSPGGHYQAYSTDTQYF. As DNA, the CDR3 is TGCGCCAGCAGCCCAGGGGGCCATTATCAGGCTTACTCCACAGATACGCAGTATTTT.

V is TRBV5-1 and J is TRBJ2-1; D perhaps matches TRBD1 (6 bases). The CDR3 sequence is 15 residues long. Looked up from germline, CDR1 is SGHRS and CDR2 is YFSETQ. V lost 6 bases to trimming and J lost 0 bases, with 13 bases between them. In nucleotides, the CDR3 is TGCGCCAGCACTCCGACAGGAGGCTCCTACAATGAGCAGTTCTTC. This sequence encodes CASTPTGGSYNEQFF.

J is TRBJ2-3 and V is TRBV2, with no clear D. Trimming left V 5 bases short and J 4 bases short, with 10 bases between. Germline V gene sequence: CDR1 SNHLY, CDR2 FYNNEI. This CDR3 contains 13 residues. The CDR3, as DNA: TGTGCCAGCAGTCTCCGGGTCGCAGATACGCAGTATTTT. Encoded protein: CASSLRVADTQYF.

This chain uses TRBV9 with TRBJ2-1, with TRBD2 as a possible D gene (6 bases). V was clipped by 3 bases and J by 7 bases, with 20 bases between them. Germline CDR1 and CDR2: SGDLS and YYNGEE. This CDR3 has 16 residues. The CDR3 region is CASSAAGGTTWNEQFF. CDR3 DNA: TGTGCCAGCAGCGCCGCCGGAGGGACCACTTGGAATGAGCAGTTCTTC.

This chain uses TRBV11-3 with TRBJ2-7; TRBD2 might be the D (5 bases). The CDR3 has 13 amino acids. Germline assignment: CDR1 SGHNT and CDR2 YENEEA. V was clipped by 1 base and J by 4 bases, with 8 bases between them. In DNA form, the CDR3 reads TGTGCCAGCAGCTTAGGAGGGAGTTACGAGCAGTACTTC. Residues: CASSLGGSYEQYF.

This chain connects TRBV6-5 to TRBJ2-1, with 10 bases that match TRBD1. Trimming took 2 bases from V and 14 from J; bases not matched to a gene: 0. CDR1 is MNHEY, CDR2 SVGAGI, per germline. The CDR3 extends over 11 amino acids. The CDR3 spells CASSYGQGEFF. The CDR3 DNA reads TGTGCCAGCAGTTACGGACAGGGGGAGTTCTTC.

This chain connects TRBV5-4 to TRBJ2-7, with 9 bases aligning to TRBD2. V was clipped by 0 bases and J by 2 bases; unmatched bases: 3. The CDR3 is made up of 15 amino acids. Germline V gene sequence: CDR1 SGHNT, CDR2 YYREEE (reference sequence). The CDR3 loop is CASSLGLAETYEQYF. The CDR3 DNA is TGTGCCAGCAGCTTGGGACTAGCGGAGACCTACGAGCAGTACTTC.

This chain connects TRBV5-1 to TRBJ2-4; 9 nucleotides line up with TRBD1. The J segment lost 4 bases and the V segment lost 4 bases, leaving 6 bases of the junction unmatched. In germline, CDR1 is SGHRS, CDR2 YFSETQ. The CDR3 spans 15 residues. The CDR3 DNA reads TGCGCCAGCAGCCCCGGGACAGGGCCGAAAAACATTCAGTACTTC. Protein: CASSPGTGPKNIQYF.

The chain uses TRBV2 and TRBJ2-7; 10 positions match TRBD1. CDR3 length: 15 amino acids. The V gene end was trimmed by 3 bases and the J gene end by 3 bases; junction bases not matched to a gene: 5. Germline values: CDR1 SNHLY, CDR2 FYNNEI. For the CDR3, the DNA is TGTGCCAGCAGTGATGGGACAGGGGAAGTCTACGAGCAGTACTTC. The encoded protein is CASSDGTGEVYEQYF.